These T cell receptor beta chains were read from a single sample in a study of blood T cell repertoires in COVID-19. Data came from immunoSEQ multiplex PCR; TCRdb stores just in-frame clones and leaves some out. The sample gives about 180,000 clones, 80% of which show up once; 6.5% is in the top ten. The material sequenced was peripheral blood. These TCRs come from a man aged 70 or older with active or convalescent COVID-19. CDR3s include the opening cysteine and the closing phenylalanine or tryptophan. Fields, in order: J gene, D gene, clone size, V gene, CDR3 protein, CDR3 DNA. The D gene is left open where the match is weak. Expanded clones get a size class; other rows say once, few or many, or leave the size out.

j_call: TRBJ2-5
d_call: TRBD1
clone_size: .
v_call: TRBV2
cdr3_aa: CASSPPLKQGKKTQYF
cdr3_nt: TGTGCCAGCAGTCCACCCCTTAAACAGGGGAAAAAGACCCAGTACTTC

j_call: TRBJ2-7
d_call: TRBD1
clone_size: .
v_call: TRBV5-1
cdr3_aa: CASSLTGVPEQYF
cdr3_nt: TGCGCCAGCAGCCTGACAGGGGTTCCCGAGCAGTACTTC

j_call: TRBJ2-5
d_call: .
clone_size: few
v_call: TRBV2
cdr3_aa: CASSQQGGETQYF
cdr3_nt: TGTGCCAGCAGTCAACAGGGAGGGGAGACCCAGTACTTC

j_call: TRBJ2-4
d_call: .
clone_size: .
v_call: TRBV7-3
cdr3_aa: CASSSQAGNIQYF
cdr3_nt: TGTGCCAGCAGCTCCCAGGCGGGAAACATTCAGTACTTC

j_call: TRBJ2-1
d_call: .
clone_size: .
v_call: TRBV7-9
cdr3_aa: CASRPIEAYNEQFF
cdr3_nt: TGTGCCAGCAGGCCTATAGAGGCCTACAATGAGCAGTTCTTC

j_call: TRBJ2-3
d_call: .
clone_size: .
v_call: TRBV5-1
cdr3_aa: CASSLESGPDTQYF
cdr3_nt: TGCGCCAGCAGCTTGGAATCTGGGCCAGATACGCAGTATTTT

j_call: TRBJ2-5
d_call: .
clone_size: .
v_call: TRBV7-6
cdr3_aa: CASSPSVTTLAVRETQYF
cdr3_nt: TGTGCCAGCAGCCCTTCCGTTACTACCCTGGCAGTCCGAGAGACCCAGTACTTC

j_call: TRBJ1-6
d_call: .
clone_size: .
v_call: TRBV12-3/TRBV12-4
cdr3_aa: CASGPQGNSPLHF
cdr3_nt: TGTGCCAGCGGGCCCCAGGGAAATTCACCCCTCCACTTT

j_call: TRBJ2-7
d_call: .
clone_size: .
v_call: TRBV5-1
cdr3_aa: CASSLRLDEQYF
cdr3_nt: TGCGCCAGCAGCCTTCGACTAGACGAGCAGTACTTC

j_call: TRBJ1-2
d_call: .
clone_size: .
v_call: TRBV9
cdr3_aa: CASSPPEAAYGYTF
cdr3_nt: TGTGCCAGCAGCCCCCCGGAGGCAGCCTATGGCTACACCTTC

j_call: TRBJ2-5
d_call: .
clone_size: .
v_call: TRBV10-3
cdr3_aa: CAISESARETQYF
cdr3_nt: TGTGCCATCAGTGAGTCGGCGAGGGAGACCCAGTACTTC

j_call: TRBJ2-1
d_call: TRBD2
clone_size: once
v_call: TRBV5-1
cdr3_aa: CASSSGGLAGVLEQFF
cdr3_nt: TGCGCCAGCAGCTCCGGGGGGCTAGCGGGAGTCCTTGAGCAGTTCTTC

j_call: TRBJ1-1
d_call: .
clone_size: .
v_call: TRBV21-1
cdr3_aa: CASSAAVGNTEAFF
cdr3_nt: TGTGCCAGCAGCGCGGCCGTGGGGAACACTGAAGCTTTCTTT

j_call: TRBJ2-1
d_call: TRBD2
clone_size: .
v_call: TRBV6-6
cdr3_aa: CASRPGLAGGDEQFF
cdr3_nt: TGTGCCAGCAGACCCGGACTAGCGGGAGGAGATGAGCAGTTCTTC

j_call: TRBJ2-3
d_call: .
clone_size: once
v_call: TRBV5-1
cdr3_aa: CASSFGTGIDTQYF
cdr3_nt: TGCGCCAGCAGCTTCGGAACAGGCATTGATACGCAGTATTTT

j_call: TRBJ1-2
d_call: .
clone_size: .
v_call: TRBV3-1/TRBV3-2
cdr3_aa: CASSQEAGAYYGYTF
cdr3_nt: TGTGCCAGCAGCCAAGAGGCGGGGGCATACTATGGCTACACCTTC

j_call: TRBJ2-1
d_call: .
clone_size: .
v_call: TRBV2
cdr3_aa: CASSYPGWSEQFF
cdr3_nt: TGTGCCAGCAGTTACCCGGGTTGGAGCGAGCAGTTCTTC

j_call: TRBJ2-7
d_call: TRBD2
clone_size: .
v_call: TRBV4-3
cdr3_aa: CASSRRLAGTRRAGYEQYF
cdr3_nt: TGCGCCAGCAGCCGACGACTAGCGGGGACTAGGCGGGCTGGCTACGAGCAGTACTTC

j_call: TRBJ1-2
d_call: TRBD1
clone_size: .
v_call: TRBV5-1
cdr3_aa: CASSRGTGGLGYTF
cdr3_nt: TGCGCCAGCAGCAGGGGGACAGGGGGCTTGGGCTACACCTTC

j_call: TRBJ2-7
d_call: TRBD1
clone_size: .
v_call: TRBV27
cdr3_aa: CASRPGQTPGYEQYF
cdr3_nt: TGTGCCAGCAGGCCGGGACAGACGCCCGGGTACGAGCAGTACTTC

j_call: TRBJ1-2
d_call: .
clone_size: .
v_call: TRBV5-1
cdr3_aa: CASSLGSRGTNYGYTF
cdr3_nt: TGCGCCAGCAGCTTGGGAAGTAGGGGGACTAACTATGGCTACACCTTC

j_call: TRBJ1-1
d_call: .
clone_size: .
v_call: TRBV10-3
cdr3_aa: CAISVGGTEAFF
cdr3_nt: TGTGCCATCAGTGTCGGGGGCACTGAAGCTTTCTTT

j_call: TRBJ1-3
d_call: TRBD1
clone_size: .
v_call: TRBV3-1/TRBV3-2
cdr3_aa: CASSHHDRGDTIYF
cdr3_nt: TGTGCCAGCAGCCACCACGACAGGGGTGACACCATATATTTT

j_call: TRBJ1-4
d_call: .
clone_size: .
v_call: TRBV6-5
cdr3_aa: CASKQQGGRGEKLFF
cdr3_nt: TGTGCCAGCAAGCAACAGGGCGGTCGGGGTGAAAAACTGTTTTTT

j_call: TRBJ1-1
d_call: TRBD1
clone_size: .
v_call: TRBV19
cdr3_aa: CASSSGQGAMNTEAFF
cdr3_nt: TGTGCCAGTAGTTCCGGGCAGGGGGCTATGAACACTGAAGCTTTCTTT

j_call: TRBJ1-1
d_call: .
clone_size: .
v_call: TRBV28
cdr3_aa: CASSSARGTGTEAFF
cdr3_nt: TGTGCCAGCAGTTCAGCGAGGGGGACGGGCACTGAAGCTTTCTTT

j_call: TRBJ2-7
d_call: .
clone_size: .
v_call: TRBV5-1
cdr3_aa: CASVPDTGAYEQYF
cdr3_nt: TGCGCCAGCGTCCCCGACACAGGAGCCTACGAGCAGTACTTC

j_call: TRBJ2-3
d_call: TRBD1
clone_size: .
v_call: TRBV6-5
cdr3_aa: CASRGQGTDTQYF
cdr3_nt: TGTGCCAGCAGGGGACAGGGCACAGATACGCAGTATTTT

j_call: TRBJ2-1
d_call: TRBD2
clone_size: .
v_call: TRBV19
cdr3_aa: CASNRWLAGGNEQFF
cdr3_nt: TGTGCCAGTAATAGGTGGCTAGCGGGGGGCAATGAGCAGTTCTTC

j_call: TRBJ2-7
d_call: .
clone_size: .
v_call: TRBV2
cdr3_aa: CASTVTRDITTLSYEQYF
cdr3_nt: TGTGCCAGCACCGTGACCCGGGACATAACTACCCTTTCCTACGAGCAGTACTTC

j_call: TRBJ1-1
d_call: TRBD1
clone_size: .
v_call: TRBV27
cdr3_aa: CASSPGTGVAEAFF
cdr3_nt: TGTGCCAGCAGCCCAGGGACAGGGGTCGCTGAAGCTTTCTTT

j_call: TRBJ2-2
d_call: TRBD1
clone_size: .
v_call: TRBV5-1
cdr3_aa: CASSSRGTVNTGELFF
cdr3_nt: TGCGCCAGCAGCTCAAGAGGGACAGTCAACACCGGGGAGCTGTTTTTT

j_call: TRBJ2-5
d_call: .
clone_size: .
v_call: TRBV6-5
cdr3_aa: CASSYQLGQETQYF
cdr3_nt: TGTGCCAGCAGTTACCAACTAGGGCAAGAGACCCAGTACTTC

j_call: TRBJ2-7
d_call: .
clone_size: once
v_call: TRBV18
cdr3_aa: CASSPGNSYEQYF
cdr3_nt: TGTGCCAGCTCACCAGGCAACTCCTACGAGCAGTACTTC

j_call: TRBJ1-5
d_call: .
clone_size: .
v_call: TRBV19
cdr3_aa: CASSIQGGNQPQHF
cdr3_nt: TGTGCCAGTAGTATTCAAGGGGGCAATCAGCCCCAGCATTTT

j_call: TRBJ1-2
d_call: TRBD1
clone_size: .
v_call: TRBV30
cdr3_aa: CAGSQGANGGYTF
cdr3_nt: TGTGCCGGCAGCCAGGGGGCTAATGGTGGCTACACCTTC

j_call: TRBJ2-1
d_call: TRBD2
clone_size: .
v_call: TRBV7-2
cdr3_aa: CASGLLWVAGSEQFF
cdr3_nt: TGTGCCAGCGGATTATTGTGGGTAGCGGGGTCGGAGCAGTTCTTC

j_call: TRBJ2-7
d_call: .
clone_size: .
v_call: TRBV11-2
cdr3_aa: CASSPTANEQYF
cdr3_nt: TGTGCCAGCAGCCCTACTGCTAACGAGCAGTACTTC

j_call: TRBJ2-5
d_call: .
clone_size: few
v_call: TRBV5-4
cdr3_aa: CASSFPGGLSETQYF
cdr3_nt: TGTGCCAGCAGCTTTCCGGGGGGCCTCTCAGAGACCCAGTACTTC

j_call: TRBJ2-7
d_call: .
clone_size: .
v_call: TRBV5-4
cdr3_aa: CASSLSSQVYEQYF
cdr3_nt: TGTGCCAGCAGCTTGTCATCACAGGTCTACGAGCAGTACTTC

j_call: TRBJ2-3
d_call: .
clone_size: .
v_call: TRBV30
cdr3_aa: CAWSVPSLVDTQYF
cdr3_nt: TGTGCCTGGAGTGTACCGTCACTAGTCGATACGCAGTATTTT

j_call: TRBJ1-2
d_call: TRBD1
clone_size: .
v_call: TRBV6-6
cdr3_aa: CASSWDRTYGYTF
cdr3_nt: TGTGCCAGCAGTTGGGACAGGACCTATGGCTACACCTTC

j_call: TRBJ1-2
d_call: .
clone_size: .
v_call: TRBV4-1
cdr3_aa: CASSQPGTPYGYTF
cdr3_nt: TGCGCCAGCAGCCAACCCGGGACACCTTATGGCTACACCTTC

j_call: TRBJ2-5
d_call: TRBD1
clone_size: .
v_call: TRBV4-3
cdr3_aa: CASSRLILGTASQETQYF
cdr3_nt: TGCGCCAGCAGCCGCCTAATCCTGGGGACAGCGTCACAAGAGACCCAGTACTTC

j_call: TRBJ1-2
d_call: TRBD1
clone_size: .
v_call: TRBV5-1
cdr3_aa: CASSVDRSYGYTF
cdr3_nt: TGCGCCAGCAGCGTGGACAGGAGCTATGGCTACACCTTC

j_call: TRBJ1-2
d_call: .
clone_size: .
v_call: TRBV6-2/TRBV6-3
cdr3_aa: CASSLQGALNYGYTF
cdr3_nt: TGTGCCAGCAGCCTCCAAGGGGCCCTGAACTATGGCTACACCTTC

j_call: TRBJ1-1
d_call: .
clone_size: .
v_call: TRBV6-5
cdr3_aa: CASSFGQRSPRGTFF
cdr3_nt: TGTGCCAGCAGCTTTGGACAGCGCTCCCCCCGGGGTACTTTCTTT

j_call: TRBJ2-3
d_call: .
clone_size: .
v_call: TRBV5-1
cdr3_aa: CASSLAIGRTDTQYF
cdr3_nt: TGCGCCAGCAGCTTGGCCATCGGTCGCACAGATACGCAGTATTTT